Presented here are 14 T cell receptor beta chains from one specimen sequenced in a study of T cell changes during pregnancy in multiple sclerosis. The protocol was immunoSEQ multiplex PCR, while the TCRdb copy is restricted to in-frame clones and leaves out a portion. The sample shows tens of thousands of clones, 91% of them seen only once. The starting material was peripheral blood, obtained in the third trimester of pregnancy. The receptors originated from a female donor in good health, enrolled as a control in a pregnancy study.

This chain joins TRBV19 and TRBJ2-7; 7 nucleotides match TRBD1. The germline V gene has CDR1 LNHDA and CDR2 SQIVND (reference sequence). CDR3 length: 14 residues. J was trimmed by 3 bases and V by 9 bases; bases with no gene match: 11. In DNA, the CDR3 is TGTGCCAGCTCCTCGGGACAGTTCCGCTACGAGCAGTACTTC. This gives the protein CASSSGQFRYEQYF. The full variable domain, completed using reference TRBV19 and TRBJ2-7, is DGGITQSPKYLFRKEGQNVTLSCEQNLNHDAMYWYRQDPGQGLRLIYYSQIVNDFQKGDIAEGYSVSREKKESFPLTVTSAQKNPTAFYLCASSSGQFRYEQYFGPGTRLTVT.

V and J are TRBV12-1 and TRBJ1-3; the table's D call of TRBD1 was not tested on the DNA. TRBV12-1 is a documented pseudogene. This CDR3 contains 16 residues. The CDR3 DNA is TGTGCCAGCATCTCCGGAGATGAGGGGGCTGGAAACACCATATATTTT. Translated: CASISGDEGAGNTIYF.

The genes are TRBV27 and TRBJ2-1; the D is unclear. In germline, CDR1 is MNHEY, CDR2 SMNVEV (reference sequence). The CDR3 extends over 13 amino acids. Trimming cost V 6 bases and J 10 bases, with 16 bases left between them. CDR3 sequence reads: CASSIAQISEQFF. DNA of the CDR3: TGTGCCAGCAGCATAGCCCAAATTAGCGAGCAGTTCTTC.

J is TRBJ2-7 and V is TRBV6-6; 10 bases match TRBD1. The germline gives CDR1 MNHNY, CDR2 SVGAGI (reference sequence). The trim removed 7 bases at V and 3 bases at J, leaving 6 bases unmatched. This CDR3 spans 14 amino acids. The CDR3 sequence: CASTSRDRGYEQYF. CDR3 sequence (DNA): TGTGCCAGCACAAGCCGGGACAGGGGCTACGAGCAGTACTTC.

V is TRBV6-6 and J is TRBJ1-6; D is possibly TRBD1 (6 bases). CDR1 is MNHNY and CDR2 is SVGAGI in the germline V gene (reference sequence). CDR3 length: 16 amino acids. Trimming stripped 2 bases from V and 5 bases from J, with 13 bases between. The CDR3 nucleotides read TGTGCCAGCAGTTACACGAGGACAGCGGATAATTCACCCCTCCACTTT. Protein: CASSYTRTADNSPLHF.

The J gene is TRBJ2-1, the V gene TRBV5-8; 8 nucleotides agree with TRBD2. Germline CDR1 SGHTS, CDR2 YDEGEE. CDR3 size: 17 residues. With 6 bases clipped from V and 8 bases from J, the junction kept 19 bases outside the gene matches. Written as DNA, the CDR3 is TGTGCCAGCATTCTGCCCGCCGGGATTAGCGGGAACGATGAGCAGTTCTTC. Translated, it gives CASILPAGISGNDEQFF.

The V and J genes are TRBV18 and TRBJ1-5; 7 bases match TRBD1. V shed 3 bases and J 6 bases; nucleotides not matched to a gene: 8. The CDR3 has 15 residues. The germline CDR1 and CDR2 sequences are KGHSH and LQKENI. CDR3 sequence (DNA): TGTGCCAGCTCACCTGACAGGGCGGGAGGTCAGCCCCAGCATTTT. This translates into CASSPDRAGGQPQHF.

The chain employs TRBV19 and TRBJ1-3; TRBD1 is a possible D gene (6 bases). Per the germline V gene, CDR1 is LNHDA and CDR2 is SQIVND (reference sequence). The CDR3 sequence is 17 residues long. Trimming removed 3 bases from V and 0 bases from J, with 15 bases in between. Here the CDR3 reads CASSITGGLFSGNTIYF. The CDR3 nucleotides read TGTGCCAGTAGTATCACCGGGGGGCTATTCTCTGGAAACACCATATATTTT. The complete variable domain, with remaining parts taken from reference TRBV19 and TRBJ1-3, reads DGGITQSPKYLFRKEGQNVTLSCEQNLNHDAMYWYRQDPGQGLRLIYYSQIVNDFQKGDIAEGYSVSREKKESFPLTVTSAQKNPTAFYLCASSITGGLFSGNTIYFGEGSWLTVV.

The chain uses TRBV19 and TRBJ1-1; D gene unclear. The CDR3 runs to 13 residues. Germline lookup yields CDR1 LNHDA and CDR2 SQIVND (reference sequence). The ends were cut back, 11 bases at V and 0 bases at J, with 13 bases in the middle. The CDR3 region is CAVKGLMNTEAFF. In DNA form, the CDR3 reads TGTGCCGTTAAAGGACTCATGAACACTGAAGCTTTCTTT.

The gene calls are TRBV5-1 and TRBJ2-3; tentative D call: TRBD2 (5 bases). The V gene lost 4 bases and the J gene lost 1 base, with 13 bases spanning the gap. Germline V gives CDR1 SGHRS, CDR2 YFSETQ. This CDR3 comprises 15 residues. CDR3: CASSPGGLRTDTQYF. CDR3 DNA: TGCGCCAGCAGCCCAGGCGGACTCCGCACAGATACGCAGTATTTT.

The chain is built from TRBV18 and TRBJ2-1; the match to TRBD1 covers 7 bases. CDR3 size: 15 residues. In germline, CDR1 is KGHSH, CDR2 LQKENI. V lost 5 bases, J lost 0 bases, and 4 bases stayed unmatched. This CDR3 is CASSFRTGSYNEQFF. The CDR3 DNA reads TGTGCCAGCTCATTTCGGACAGGCTCCTACAATGAGCAGTTCTTC.

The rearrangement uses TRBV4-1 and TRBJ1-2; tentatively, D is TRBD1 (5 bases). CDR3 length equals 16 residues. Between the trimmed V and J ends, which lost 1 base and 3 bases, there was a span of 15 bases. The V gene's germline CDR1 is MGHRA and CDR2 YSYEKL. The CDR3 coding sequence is TGCGCCAGCAGCCAAGGCGGGACGGCGATTCACTATGGCTACACCTTC. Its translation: CASSQGGTAIHYGYTF.

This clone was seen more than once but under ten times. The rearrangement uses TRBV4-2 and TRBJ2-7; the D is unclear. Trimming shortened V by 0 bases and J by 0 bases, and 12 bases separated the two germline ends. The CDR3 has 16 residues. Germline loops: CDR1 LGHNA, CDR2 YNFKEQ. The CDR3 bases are TGTGCCAGCAGCCAAGATGCTAGTCTTAGCTCCTACGAGCAGTACTTC. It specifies CASSQDASLSSYEQYF.

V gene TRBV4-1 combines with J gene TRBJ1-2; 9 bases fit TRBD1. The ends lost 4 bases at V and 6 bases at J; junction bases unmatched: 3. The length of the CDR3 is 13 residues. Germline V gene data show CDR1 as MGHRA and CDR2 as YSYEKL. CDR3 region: CASSPQGADGYTF. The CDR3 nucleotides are TGCGCCAGCAGCCCACAGGGGGCCGATGGCTACACCTTC.